This TCR beta chain was observed in a study of blood T cell repertoires in COVID-19. Turning to the study itself: Sites across the United States, Italy and Spain contributed samples from acute and convalescent COVID-19. The cDNA or gDNA used as material had been derived from T cells, B-cell-depleted T cells, or PBMCs.

The CDR3 extends over 15 amino acids. Trimming took 3 bases from V and 4 from J; bases not matched to a gene: 5. CDR1 and CDR2 (germline): LNHDA, SQIVND (reference sequence). Enrollees, about 18 to 95 years old, lived in approximately 25 US areas. Two negative PCRs, clearance, or symptom resolution were required of recovered Cohort 3 donors. Libraries were prepared by immunoSEQ multiplex PCR; TCRdb keeps only in-frame clonotypes and omits some of them. Counted here are around 400,000 clones, around 86% occurring once; the ten biggest clones make up approximately 5.4%. This TCR came from a woman aged 50 to 60 who had recovered from COVID-19. Sequenced material: PBMCs or T cells enriched from blood (not recorded which). The chain combines TRBV19 with TRBJ2-3; TRBD2 matches 9 bases. Here the CDR3 reads CASSMGAGGPDTQYF. DNA for the CDR3: TGTGCCAGTAGTATGGGTGCGGGGGGGCCAGATACGCAGTATTTT. Together with reference TRBV19 and TRBJ2-3, the CDR3 gives the full variable domain: DGGITQSPKYLFRKEGQNVTLSCEQNLNHDAMYWYRQDPGQGLRLIYYSQIVNDFQKGDIAEGYSVSREKKESFPLTVTSAQKNPTAFYLCASSMGAGGPDTQYFGPGTRLTVL.